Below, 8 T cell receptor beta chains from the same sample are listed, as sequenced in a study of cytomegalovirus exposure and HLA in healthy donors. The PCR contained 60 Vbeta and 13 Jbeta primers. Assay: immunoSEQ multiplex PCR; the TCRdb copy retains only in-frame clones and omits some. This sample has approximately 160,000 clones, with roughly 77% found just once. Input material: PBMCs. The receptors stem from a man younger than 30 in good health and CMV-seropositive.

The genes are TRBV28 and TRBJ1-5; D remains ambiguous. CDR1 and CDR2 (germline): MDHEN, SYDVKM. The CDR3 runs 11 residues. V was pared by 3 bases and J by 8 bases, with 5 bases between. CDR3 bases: TGTGCCAGCAGTTTTAGTAAGCCCCAGCATTTT. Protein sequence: CASSFSKPQHF.

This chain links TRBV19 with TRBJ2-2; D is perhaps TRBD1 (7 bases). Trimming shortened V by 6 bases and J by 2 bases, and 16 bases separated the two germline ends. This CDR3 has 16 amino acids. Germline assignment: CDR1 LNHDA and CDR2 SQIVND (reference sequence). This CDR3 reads CASSWEAGGNTGELFF. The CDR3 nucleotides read TGTGCCAGTAGCTGGGAGGCAGGGGGTAACACCGGGGAGCTGTTTTTT.

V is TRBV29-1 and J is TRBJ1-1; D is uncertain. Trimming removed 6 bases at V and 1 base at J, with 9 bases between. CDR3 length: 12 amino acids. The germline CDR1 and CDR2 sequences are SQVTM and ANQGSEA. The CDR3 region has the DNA TGCAGCGTCGCCTATACGAACACTGAAGCTTTCTTT. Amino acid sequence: CSVAYTNTEAFF. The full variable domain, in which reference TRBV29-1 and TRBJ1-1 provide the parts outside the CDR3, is SAVISQKPSRDICQRGTSLTIQCQVDSQVTMMFWYRQQPGQSLTLIATANQGSEATYESGFVIDKFPISRPNLTFSTLTVSNMSPEDSSIYLCSVAYTNTEAFFGQGTRLTVV.

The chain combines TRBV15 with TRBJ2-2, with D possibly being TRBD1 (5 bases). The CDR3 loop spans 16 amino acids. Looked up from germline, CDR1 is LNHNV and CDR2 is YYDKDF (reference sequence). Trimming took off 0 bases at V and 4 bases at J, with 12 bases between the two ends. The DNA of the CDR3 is TGTGCCACCAGCAGAGAAAGGGGCCGACTCACCGGGGAGCTGTTTTTT. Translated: CATSRERGRLTGELFF.

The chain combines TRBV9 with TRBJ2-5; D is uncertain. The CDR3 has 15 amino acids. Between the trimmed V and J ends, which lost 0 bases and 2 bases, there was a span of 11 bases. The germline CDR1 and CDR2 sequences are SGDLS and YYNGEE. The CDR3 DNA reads TGTGCCAGCAGCGTAGCTCCACAGCCTCAAGAGACCCAGTACTTC. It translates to CASSVAPQPQETQYF.

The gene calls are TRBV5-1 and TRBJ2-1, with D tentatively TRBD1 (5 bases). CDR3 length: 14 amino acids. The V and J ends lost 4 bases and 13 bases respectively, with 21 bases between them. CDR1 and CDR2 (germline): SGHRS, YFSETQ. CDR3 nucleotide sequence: TGCGCCAGCAGCCCAGGGCAAGGTCTCAAGTCCCAGTTCTTC. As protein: CASSPGQGLKSQFF.

The chain's CDR3 is CAISESRGSGNTIYF. Here the CDR3 DNA reads TGTGCCATCAGTGAGTCGAGAGGGTCTGGAAACACCATATATTTT. This chain links TRBV10-3 with TRBJ1-3; no reliable D call. Trimming removed 0 bases from V and 1 base from J, with 7 bases in between. The CDR3 sequence is 15 residues long. Germline CDR1 ENHRY, CDR2 SYGVKD.

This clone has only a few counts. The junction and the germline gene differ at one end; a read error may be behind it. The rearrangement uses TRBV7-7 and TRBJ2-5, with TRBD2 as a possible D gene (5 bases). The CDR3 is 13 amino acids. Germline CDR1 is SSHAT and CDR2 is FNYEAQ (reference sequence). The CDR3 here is CASSTDRGETQYF. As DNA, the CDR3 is TGTGCTAGCAGCACGGACCGGGGAGAGACCCAGTACTTC.